The TCR beta chain described here comes from a study of identical twins. Overall study findings and caveats: Excess twin sharing in beta out-of-frame sequences was weaker.

Worth noting for this clonotype: Its antigen remains unidentified.

Trimming took 4 bases from V and 2 from J; bases not matched to a gene: 11. Germline-derived CDR1 and CDR2 are SGHRS and YFSETQ. The CDR3 contains 16 residues. Each CDR3 protein gets one entry after TCRdb re-called the 5' RACE reads with MiXCR. The sample carries some 330,000 distinct CDR3 sequences, 8.5% to 10% recorded once. The V and J genes are TRBV5-1 and TRBJ2-7; 8 nucleotides align to TRBD2. This sequence was found in a woman between 45 and 60 years old in good health. The specimen was naive T cells sorted from blood. CDR3 residues: CASSQEIAGPTYEQYF. In DNA form, the CDR3 reads TGCGCCAGCAGCCAAGAAATAGCGGGGCCTACCTACGAGCAGTACTTC.